These 25 T cell receptor beta chains were sequenced from one sample in a study of regulatory T cells in long-lasting Graves disease. CDR3-region Arm-PCR and iRepertoire HTBI primers produced the TCR beta libraries. TCRdb independently ran MiXCR on the multiplex PCR reads; one entry per CDR3 protein. The table lists 550,000 to 600,000 distinct CDR3 sequences, roughly 16% of them singletons. Time point described: newly diagnosed GD, antithyroid drugs for less than 3 months. PBMC-derived RNA was used for the TCR library. This sample also belongs to another study, concerning T cells in Graves' hyperthyroidism and ophthalmopathy.

The input for sequencing was peripheral blood mononuclear cells (PBMCs), taken at new diagnosis, from a patient treated with antithyroid drugs. Receptors were obtained from a man younger than 30 with Graves disease.

The chain links TRBV9 to TRBJ2-1; no reliable D call. The CDR3 has 13 amino acids. The ends were cut back, 3 bases at V and 5 bases at J, with 9 bases in the middle. In germline, CDR1 is SGDLS, CDR2 YYNGEE. CDR3 amino acids: CASSARADNEQFF. CDR3 sequence (DNA): TGTGCCAGCAGCGCCCGGGCCGACAATGAGCAGTTCTTC.

Notes on this clonotype: Given a much more abundant clone one base away, this may be a read error. The chain joins TRBV7-9 to TRBJ2-7; TRBD2 aligns across 7 bases. Trimming took 0 bases from V and 5 from J; bases not matched to a gene: 7. CDR3 size: 15 residues. Germline V gene sequence: CDR1 SEHNR, CDR2 FQNEAQ (reference sequence). The CDR3 DNA reads as TGTGCCAGCAGCTTAGCGGGTGCGGGAGCGGACGAGCAGTACTTC. Translation: CASSLAGAGADEQYF.

This clonotype was observed at least ten times. V and J are TRBV20-1 and TRBJ2-2; D remains unclear. V was shortened by 0 bases and J by 0 bases, with 5 bases between the two germline ends. The CDR3 loop spans 14 amino acids. Germline V lookup: CDR1 DFQATT, CDR2 SNEGSKA (reference sequence). The CDR3 spells CSARETANTGELFF. In nucleotides, the CDR3 is TGCAGTGCTAGAGAAACAGCGAACACCGGGGAGCTGTTTTTT.

This clonotype has a count of ten or more. The V gene is TRBV27, the J gene TRBJ2-7; 9 bases are shared with TRBD2. V shed 3 bases, J shed 5 bases, and the junction held 14 bases outside the gene matches. CDR3 size: 17 residues. Germline V lookup: CDR1 MNHEY, CDR2 SMNVEV (reference sequence). CDR3 nucleotides: TGTGCCAGCAGTTTTCACAGAATAGCGGGAGAGATGGACGAGCAGTACTTC. Protein product: CASSFHRIAGEMDEQYF.

This sequence joins TRBV28 and TRBJ2-1, with 16 positions matching TRBD2. The CDR3 is 17 residues long. Trimming at V came to 4 bases and at J to 8 bases, leaving 8 bases not matched to a gene. Germline CDR1 reads MDHEN; CDR2 reads SYDVKM. The CDR3 here is CASSSGTSGRAVYEQFF. Written as DNA, the CDR3 is TGTGCCAGCAGTTCCGGGACTAGCGGGAGGGCCGTCTATGAGCAGTTCTTC. Filled out from reference TRBV28 and TRBJ2-1, the complete variable domain reads DVKVTQSSRYLVKRTGEKVFLECVQDMDHENMFWYRQDPGLGLRLIYFSYDVKMKEKGDIPEGYSVSREKKERFSLILESASTNQTSMYLCASSSGTSGRAVYEQFFGPGTRLTVL.

This clonotype has at least ten counts. V is TRBV12-3 or TRBV12-4 and J is TRBJ2-3; 8 nucleotides align to TRBD2. This CDR3 has 15 residues. Trimming removed 1 base from V and 1 base from J; junction bases left unmatched: 1. DNA of the CDR3: TGTGCCAGCAGTTTAGTGGGACTAGGCACAGATACGCAGTATTTT. Translating gives CASSLVGLGTDTQYF.

As regards this clonotype: Just one base apart from a much larger clone, this may be a read error. It is likely a read error, because the conserved phenylalanine at the end of the CDR3 is missing. It is unclear where the CDR3 begins or ends on the DNA, so no DNA is shown, and the CDR3 is as TCRdb lists it. This chain uses TRBV7-9 with TRBJ2-3. From germline, CDR1 is SEHNR and CDR2 FQNEAQ (reference sequence). The CDR3 spans 14 residues, counting both ends. The CDR3 is CASSLRGIAYEQYS.

In DNA form, the CDR3 reads TGTGCCAGCTCACCTGGTGGGGGGCTCATCTCATTGAACACTGAAGCTTTCTTT. It specifies CASSPGGGLISLNTEAFF. The gene calls are TRBV18 and TRBJ1-1; TRBD1 might be the D (6 bases). Germline lookup yields CDR1 KGHSH and CDR2 LQKENI. V was shortened by 3 bases and J by 0 bases, with 20 bases between the two germline ends. This CDR3 spans 18 amino acids.

This clonotype was picked up a small number of times. The chain employs TRBV28 and TRBJ1-4; perhaps TRBD1 as D (5 bases). V was pared by 6 bases and J by 8 bases, with 7 bases between. The CDR3 has 11 amino acids. CDR1 and CDR2 from the germline V gene are MDHEN and SYDVKM. The CDR3 sequence is CASRQAEKLFF. In DNA, the CDR3 is TGTGCCAGCAGACAGGCGGAAAAACTGTTTTTT.

The chain links TRBV7-9 to TRBJ1-4, with a tentative D call TRBD1 (5 bases). Germline V gene sequence: CDR1 SEHNR, CDR2 FQNEAQ (reference sequence). The CDR3 length is 14 residues. The V end was cut by 5 bases, the J end by 8 bases, with 15 bases between. CDR3 nucleotides: TGTGCCAGCAGCCAATACGCCGAGGGGGAAAAACTGTTTTTT. Its protein is CASSQYAEGEKLFF.

The J gene is TRBJ1-3, the V gene TRBV20-1; maybe TRBD1 (5 bases). The CDR3 has 15 amino acids. V dropped 1 base and J dropped 1 base, with 11 bases sitting between them. Per the germline V gene, CDR1 is DFQATT and CDR2 is SNEGSKA (reference sequence). The CDR3, as DNA: TGCAGTGCTAGAGGGCAGGGTTCGTCTGGAAACACCATATATTTT. Its protein is CSARGQGSSGNTIYF.

The chain recombines TRBV5-1 with TRBJ2-1, with 9 nucleotides matching TRBD1. CDR1 SGHRS and CDR2 YFSETQ come from the germline V gene. The J segment lost 1 base and the V segment lost 3 bases, leaving 8 bases of the junction unmatched. The CDR3 has 17 amino acids. As DNA, the CDR3 is TGCGCCAGCAGCTCCGCCCTCGGGACAGGGTCCTACAATGAGCAGTTCTTC. Amino acid sequence: CASSSALGTGSYNEQFF.

The rearrangement joins TRBV27 to TRBJ2-7, with D possibly matching TRBD2 (6 bases). The CDR3 runs 15 residues. V was clipped by 4 bases and J by 0 bases, with 13 bases between them. Germline lookup yields CDR1 MNHEY and CDR2 SMNVEV (reference sequence). CDR3 bases: TGTGCCAGCAGTTCGGGACTGCCACCCTCCTACGAGCAGTACTTC. This sequence encodes CASSSGLPPSYEQYF.

Ten or more counts support this clonotype. The chain couples TRBV2 to TRBJ1-2; D is uncertain. Germline values: CDR1 SNHLY, CDR2 FYNNEI. Trimming shortened V by 3 bases and J by 0 bases, and 11 bases separated the two germline ends. This CDR3 contains 15 residues. DNA for the CDR3: TGTGCCAGCAGTGATGCCAGGCAATCTAACTATGGCTACACCTTC. Translation: CASSDARQSNYGYTF.

This clonotype was counted between two and nine times. The genes are TRBV16 and TRBJ2-1, with D perhaps matching TRBD2 (6 bases). Germline CDR1 KGHSY, CDR2 FQNENV. V lost 0 bases to trimming and J lost 3 bases, with 18 bases between them. CDR3 length: 18 residues. CDR3 DNA sequence: TGTGCCAGCAGCCAATCGATGGAGGGTGGGGTTAACTACAATGAGCAGTTCTTC. Residues: CASSQSMEGGVNYNEQFF. The full variable domain, in which reference TRBV16 and TRBJ2-1 provide the parts outside the CDR3, is GEEVAQTPKHLVRGEGQKAKLYCAPIKGHSYVFWYQQVLKNEFKFLISFQNENVFDETGMPKERFSAKCLPNSPCSLEIQATKLEDSAVYFCASSQSMEGGVNYNEQFFGPGTRLTVL.

This clonotype was found many times. The chain carries TRBV20-1 and TRBJ2-7, with 12 positions matching TRBD2. Germline-derived CDR1 and CDR2 are DFQATT and SNEGSKA (reference sequence). V lost 5 bases, J lost 3 bases, and 8 bases stayed unmatched. CDR3 length equals 15 residues. In nucleotides, the CDR3 is TGCAGTGCTTACACGTGGACTAGCGGGATCTACGAGCAGTACTTC. It codes for CSAYTWTSGIYEQYF.

The chain links TRBV9 to TRBJ2-7; 7 bases match TRBD1. CDR1 and CDR2 (germline): SGDLS, YYNGEE. V shed 4 bases, J shed 0 bases, and the junction held 10 bases outside the gene matches. This CDR3 spans 16 amino acids. This CDR3 is CASSPGQAQSSYEQYF. The CDR3 DNA reads TGTGCCAGCAGCCCCGGACAGGCGCAATCCTCCTACGAGCAGTACTTC.

The chain recombines TRBV30 with TRBJ2-7; 11 nucleotides align to TRBD1. This CDR3 has 14 residues. Unmatched junction bases numbered 10, after V lost 7 bases and J lost 5 bases. Germline V gene data show CDR1 as GTSNPN and CDR2 as SVGIG (reference sequence). The CDR3 spells CASWTGGVADEQYF. CDR3 coding DNA: TGTGCCTCGTGGACAGGGGGCGTAGCCGACGAGCAGTACTTC.

The chain uses TRBV6-1 and TRBJ2-7, with D maybe TRBD2 (5 bases). Germline V gives CDR1 MNHNS, CDR2 SASEGT. V shed 5 bases and J shed 7 bases, with 12 bases lying between them. This CDR3 region has 12 residues. This CDR3 is CASSPQTGEQYF. Here the CDR3 DNA reads TGTGCCAGCAGTCCACAGACGGGGGAGCAGTACTTC.

This clonotype was seen repeatedly, ten times or more. The chain has TRBV12-3 or TRBV12-4 and TRBJ2-1, with 9 positions matching TRBD1. Trimming at V came to 7 bases and at J to 6 bases, leaving 7 bases not matched to a gene. The CDR3 runs to 14 residues. The CDR3 DNA reads TGTGCCAGCACCCAAACGGACAGGGGCAATGAGCAGTTCTTC. It encodes CASTQTDRGNEQFF.

This clonotype occurred many times. The rearrangement links TRBV7-2 to TRBJ1-1; possibly TRBD1 for D (6 bases). CDR1 SGHTA and CDR2 FQGNSA come from the germline V gene. This CDR3 has 15 residues. Trimming removed 0 bases from V and 4 bases from J, with 12 bases in between. The CDR3 coding sequence is TGTGCCAGCAGCTTAGCGCGGGGGGCGGGCACTGAAGCTTTCTTT. Its translation: CASSLARGAGTEAFF.

The chain carries TRBV7-6 and TRBJ1-1; D is perhaps TRBD1 (6 bases). The CDR3 is made up of 14 amino acids. Trimming left V 1 base short and J 6 bases short, with 12 bases between. The germline CDR1 and CDR2 sequences are SGHVS and FNYEAQ. CDR3 residues: CASSLGGAGAEAFF. The CDR3 nucleotides are TGTGCCAGCAGCTTAGGGGGGGCAGGGGCTGAAGCTTTCTTT.

The genes are TRBV5-6 and TRBJ2-7, with 7 positions matching TRBD2. Germline V lookup: CDR1 SGHDT, CDR2 YYEEEE. The ends lost 6 bases at V and 2 bases at J; junction bases unmatched: 11. The CDR3 length is 15 residues. The CDR3 sequence is CASTFTTGLPYEQYF. As DNA, the CDR3 is TGTGCCAGCACCTTTACGACGGGACTACCCTACGAGCAGTACTTC.

About this clonotype itself: This may stem from a read error, because a much larger clone lies one nucleotide away. The chain links TRBV30 to TRBJ2-1; 10 bases line up with TRBD1. The CDR3 runs 15 residues. Germline lookup yields CDR1 GTSNPN and CDR2 SVGIG (reference sequence). The CDR3 bases are TGTGCCTGGAGTACCGGGACAGGGGCATACAATGGGCAGTTCTTC. This translates into CAWSTGTGAYNGQFF.

The table lists this clonotype with many counts. This chain connects TRBV11-2 to TRBJ2-3; possibly TRBD2 for D (5 bases). This CDR3 is built from 11 residues. CDR1 and CDR2 (germline): SGHAT, FQNNGV. The ends were cut back, 8 bases at V and 8 bases at J, with 11 bases in the middle. The CDR3 reads CASATGGTQYF. The CDR3 region has the DNA TGTGCCAGCGCCACCGGAGGTACGCAGTATTTT.